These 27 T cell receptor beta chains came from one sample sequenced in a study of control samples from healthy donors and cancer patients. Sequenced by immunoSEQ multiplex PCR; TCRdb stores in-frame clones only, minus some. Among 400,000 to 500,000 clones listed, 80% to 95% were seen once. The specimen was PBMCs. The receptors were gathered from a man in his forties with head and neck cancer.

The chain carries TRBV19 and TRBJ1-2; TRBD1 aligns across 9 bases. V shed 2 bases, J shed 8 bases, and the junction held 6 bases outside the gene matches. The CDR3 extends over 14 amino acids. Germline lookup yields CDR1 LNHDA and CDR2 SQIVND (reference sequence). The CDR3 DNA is TGTGCCAGTAGTATACGCGACAGGGGGAAAGGCTACACCTTC. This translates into CASSIRDRGKGYTF.

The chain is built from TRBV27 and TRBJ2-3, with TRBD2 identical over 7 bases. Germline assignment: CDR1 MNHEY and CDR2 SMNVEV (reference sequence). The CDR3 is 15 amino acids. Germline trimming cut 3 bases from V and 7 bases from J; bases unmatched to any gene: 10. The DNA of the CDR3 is TGTGCCAGCAGTTTGCAGCGGGGCCTACTAAATACGCAGTATTTT. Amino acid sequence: CASSLQRGLLNTQYF.

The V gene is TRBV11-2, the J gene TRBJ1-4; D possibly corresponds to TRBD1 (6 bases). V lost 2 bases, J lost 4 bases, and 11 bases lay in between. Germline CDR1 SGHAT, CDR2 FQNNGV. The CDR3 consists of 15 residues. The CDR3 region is CASSLYGGRNEKLFF. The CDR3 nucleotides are TGTGCCAGCAGCTTATACGGGGGGCGTAATGAAAAACTGTTTTTT.

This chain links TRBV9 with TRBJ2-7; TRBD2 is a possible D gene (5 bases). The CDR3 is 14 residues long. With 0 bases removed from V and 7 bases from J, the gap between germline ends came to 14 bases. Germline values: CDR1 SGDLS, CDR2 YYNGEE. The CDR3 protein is CASSVVSGPGEQYF. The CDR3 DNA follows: TGTGCCAGCAGCGTAGTATCAGGTCCGGGAGAGCAGTACTTC.

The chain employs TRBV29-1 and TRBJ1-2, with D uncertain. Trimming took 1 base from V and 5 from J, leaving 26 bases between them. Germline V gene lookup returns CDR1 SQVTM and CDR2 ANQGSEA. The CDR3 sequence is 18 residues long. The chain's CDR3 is CSVEVVTRGQRLAYGYTF. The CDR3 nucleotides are TGCAGCGTTGAAGTGGTAACAAGAGGCCAACGTCTAGCATATGGCTACACCTTC.

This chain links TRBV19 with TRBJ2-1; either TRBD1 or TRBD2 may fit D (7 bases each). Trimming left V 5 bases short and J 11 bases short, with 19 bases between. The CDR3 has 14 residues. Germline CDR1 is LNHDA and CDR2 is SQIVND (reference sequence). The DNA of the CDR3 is TGTGCCAGTAGTCATGGGGGGGACAGCGAGCAGCAGTTCTTC. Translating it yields CASSHGGDSEQQFF.

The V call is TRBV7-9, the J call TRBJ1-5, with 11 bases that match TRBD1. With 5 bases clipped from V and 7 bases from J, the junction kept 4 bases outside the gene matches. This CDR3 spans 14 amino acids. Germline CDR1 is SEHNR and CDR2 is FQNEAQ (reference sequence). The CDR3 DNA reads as TGTGCCAGCAGCGAGGGACAGGGGGAACAGCCCCAGCATTTT. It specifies CASSEGQGEQPQHF.

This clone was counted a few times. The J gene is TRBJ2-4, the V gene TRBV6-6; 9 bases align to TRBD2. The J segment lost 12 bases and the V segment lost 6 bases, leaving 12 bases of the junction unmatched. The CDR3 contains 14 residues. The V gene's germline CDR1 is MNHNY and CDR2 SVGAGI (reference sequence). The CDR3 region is CASSSNNEREDQYF. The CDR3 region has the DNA TGTGCCAGCAGCTCCAATAATGAGCGGGAGGATCAGTACTTC.

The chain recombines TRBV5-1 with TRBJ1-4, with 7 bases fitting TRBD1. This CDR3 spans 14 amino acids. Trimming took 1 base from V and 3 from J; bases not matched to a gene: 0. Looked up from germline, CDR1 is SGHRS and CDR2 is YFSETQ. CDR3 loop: CASSLTGANEKLFF. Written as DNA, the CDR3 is TGCGCCAGCAGCTTGACAGGGGCTAATGAAAAACTGTTTTTT.

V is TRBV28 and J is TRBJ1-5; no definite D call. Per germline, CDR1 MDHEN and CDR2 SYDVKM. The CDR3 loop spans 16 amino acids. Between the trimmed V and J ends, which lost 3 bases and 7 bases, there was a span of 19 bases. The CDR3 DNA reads TGTGCCAGCAGTTTTTCGGCCCCAATGTCACCCCAGCCCCAGCATTTT. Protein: CASSFSAPMSPQPQHF.

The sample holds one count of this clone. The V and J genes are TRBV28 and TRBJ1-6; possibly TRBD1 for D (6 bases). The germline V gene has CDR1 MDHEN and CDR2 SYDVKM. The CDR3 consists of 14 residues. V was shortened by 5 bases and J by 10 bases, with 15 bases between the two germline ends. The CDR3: CASSRRGGQSPLHF. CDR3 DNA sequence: TGTGCCAGCAGTCGACGGGGGGGCCAATCACCCCTCCACTTT.

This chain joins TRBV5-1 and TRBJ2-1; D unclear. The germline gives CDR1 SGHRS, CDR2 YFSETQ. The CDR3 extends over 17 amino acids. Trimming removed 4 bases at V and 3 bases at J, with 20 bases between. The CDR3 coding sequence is TGCGCCAGCAGCCGCTCTTACTTTTCGACCGGCTACAATGAGCAGTTCTTC. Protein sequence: CASSRSYFSTGYNEQFF.

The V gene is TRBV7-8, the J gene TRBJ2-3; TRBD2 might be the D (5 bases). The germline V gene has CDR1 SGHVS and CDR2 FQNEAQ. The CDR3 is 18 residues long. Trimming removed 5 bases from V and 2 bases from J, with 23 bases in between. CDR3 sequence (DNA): TGTGCCAGCAGCGAGAGGATGCGGGCCTCCCCCTACACAGATACGCAGTATTTT. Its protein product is CASSERMRASPYTDTQYF.

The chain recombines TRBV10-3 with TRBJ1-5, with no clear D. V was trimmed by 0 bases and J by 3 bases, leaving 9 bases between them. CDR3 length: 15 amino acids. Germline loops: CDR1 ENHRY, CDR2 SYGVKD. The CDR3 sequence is CAISESGDTNQPQHF. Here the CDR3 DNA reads TGTGCCATCAGTGAGTCCGGGGATACCAATCAGCCCCAGCATTTT.

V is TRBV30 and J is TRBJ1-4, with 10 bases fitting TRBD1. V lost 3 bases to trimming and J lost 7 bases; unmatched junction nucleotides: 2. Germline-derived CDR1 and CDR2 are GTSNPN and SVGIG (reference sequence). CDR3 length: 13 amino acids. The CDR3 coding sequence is TGTGCCTGGAGCAGGACAGGGGGTGAAAAACTGTTTTTT. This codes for CAWSRTGGEKLFF.

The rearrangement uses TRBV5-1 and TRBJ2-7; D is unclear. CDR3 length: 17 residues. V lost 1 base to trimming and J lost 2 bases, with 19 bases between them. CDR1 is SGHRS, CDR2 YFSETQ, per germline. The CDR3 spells CASSLLLPAGGAYEQYF. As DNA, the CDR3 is TGCGCCAGCAGCTTGCTGCTCCCGGCCGGCGGAGCCTACGAGCAGTACTTC.

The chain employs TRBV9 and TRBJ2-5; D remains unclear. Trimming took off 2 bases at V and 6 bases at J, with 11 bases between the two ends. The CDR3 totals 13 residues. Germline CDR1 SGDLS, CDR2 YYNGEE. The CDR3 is CASSVADTKTQYF. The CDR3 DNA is TGTGCCAGCAGCGTCGCCGACACTAAGACCCAGTACTTC.

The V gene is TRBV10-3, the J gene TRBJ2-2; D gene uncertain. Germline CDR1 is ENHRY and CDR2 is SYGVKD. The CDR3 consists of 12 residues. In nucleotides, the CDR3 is TGTGCAGTAGCAGGCTCCACCGGGGAGCTGTTTTTT. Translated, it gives CAVAGSTGELFF.

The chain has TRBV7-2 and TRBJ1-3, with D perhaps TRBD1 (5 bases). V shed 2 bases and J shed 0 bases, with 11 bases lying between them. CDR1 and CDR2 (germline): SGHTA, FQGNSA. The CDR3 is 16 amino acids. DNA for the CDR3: TGTGCCAGCAGCTTATCGGGGGGGTTCTCTGGAAACACCATATATTTT. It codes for CASSLSGGFSGNTIYF.

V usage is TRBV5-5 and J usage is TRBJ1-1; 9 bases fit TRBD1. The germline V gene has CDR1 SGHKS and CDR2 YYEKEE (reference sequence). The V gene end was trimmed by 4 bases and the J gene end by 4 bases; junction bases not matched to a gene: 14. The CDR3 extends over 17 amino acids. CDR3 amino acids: CASSPPSDRGSGTEAFF. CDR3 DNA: TGTGCCAGCAGCCCACCTTCCGACAGGGGGTCGGGCACTGAAGCTTTCTTT.

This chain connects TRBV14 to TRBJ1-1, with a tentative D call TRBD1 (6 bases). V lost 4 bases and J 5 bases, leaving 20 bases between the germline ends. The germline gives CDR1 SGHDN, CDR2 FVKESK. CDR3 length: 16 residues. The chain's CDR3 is CASSRLGAGVFTEAFF. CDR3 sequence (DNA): TGTGCCAGCAGCCGACTAGGGGCAGGGGTGTTTACTGAAGCTTTCTTT.

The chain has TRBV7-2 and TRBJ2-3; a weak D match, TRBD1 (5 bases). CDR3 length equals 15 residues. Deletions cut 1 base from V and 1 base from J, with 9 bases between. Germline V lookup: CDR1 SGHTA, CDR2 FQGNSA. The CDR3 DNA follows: TGTGCCAGCAGCTTAGGGCAGGGTGGCACAGATACGCAGTATTTT. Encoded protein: CASSLGQGGTDTQYF. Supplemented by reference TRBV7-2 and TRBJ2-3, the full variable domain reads GAGVSQSPSNKVTEKGKDVELRCDPISGHTALYWYRQSLGQGLEFLIYFQGNSAPDKSGLPSDRFSAERTGGSVSTLTIQRTQQEDSAVYLCASSLGQGGTDTQYFGPGTRLTVL.

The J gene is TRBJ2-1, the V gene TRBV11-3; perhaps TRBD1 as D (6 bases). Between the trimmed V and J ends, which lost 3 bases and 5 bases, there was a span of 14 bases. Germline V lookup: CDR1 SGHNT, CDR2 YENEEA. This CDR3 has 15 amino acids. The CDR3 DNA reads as TGTGCCAGCAGCTTGGGGGCGGCCATGGACAATGAGCAGTTCTTC. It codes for CASSLGAAMDNEQFF.

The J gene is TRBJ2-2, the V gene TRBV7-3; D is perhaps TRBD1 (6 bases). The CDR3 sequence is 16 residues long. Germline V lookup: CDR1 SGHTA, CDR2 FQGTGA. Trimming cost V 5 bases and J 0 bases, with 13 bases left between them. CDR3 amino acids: CASSPRTVTNTGELFF. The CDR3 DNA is TGTGCCAGCAGCCCGCGGACAGTTACGAACACCGGGGAGCTGTTTTTT.

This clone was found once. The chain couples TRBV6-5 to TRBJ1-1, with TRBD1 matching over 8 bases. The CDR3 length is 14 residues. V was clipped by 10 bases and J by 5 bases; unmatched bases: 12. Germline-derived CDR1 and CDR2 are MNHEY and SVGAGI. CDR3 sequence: CATTTHQGATEAFF. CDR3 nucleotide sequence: TGTGCCACTACCACACATCAGGGGGCAACTGAAGCTTTCTTT.

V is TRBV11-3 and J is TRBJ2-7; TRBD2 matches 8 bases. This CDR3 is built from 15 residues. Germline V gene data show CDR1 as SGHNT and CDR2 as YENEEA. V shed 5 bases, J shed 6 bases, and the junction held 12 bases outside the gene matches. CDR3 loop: CASSPQAGTSGEQYF. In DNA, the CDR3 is TGTGCCAGCAGCCCCCAGGCCGGGACTAGTGGCGAGCAGTACTTC.

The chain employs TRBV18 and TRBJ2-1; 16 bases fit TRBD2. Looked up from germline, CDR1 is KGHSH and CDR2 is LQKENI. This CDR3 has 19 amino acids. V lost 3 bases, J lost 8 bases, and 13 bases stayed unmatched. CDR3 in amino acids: CASSPALGLAGGPTYEQFF. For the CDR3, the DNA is TGTGCCAGCTCACCTGCCTTGGGACTAGCGGGAGGGCCTACTTATGAGCAGTTCTTC.